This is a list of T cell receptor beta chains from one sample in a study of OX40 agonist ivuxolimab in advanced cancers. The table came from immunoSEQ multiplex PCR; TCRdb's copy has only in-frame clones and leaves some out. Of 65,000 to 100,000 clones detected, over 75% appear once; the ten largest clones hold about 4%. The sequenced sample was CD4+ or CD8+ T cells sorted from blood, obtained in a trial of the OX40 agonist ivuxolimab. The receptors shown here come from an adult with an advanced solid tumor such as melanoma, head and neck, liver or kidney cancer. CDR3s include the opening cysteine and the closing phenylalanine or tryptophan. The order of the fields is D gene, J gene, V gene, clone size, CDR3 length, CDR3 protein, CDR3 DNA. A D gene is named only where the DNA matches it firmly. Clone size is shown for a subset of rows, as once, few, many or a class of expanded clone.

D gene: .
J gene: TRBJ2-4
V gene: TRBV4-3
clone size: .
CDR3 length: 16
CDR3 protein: CASSQGRGRPKNIQYF
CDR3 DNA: TGCGCCAGCAGCCAAGGGAGGGGTAGGCCCAAAAACATTCAGTACTTC

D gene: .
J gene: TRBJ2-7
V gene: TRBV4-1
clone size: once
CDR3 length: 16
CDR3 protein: CASSQVGGLNDYEQYF
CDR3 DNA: TGCGCCAGCAGCCAAGTGGGGGGACTGAATGACTACGAGCAGTACTTC

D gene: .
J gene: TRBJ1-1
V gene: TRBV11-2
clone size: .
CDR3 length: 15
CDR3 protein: CASSLEVGGGTEAFF
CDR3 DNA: TGTGCCAGCAGCTTAGAGGTGGGAGGGGGCACTGAAGCTTTCTTT

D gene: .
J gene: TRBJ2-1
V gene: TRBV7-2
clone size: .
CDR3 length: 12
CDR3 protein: CASSPSGAEQFF
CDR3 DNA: TGTGCCAGCAGCCCCTCGGGGGCTGAGCAGTTCTTC

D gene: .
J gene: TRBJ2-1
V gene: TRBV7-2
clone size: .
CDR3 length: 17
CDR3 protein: CASSLRRGSPLANEQFF
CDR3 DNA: TGTGCCAGCAGCTTACGAAGGGGTAGCCCCCTAGCCAATGAGCAGTTCTTC

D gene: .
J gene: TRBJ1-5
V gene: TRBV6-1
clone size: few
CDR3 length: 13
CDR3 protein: CASSAVPDQPQHF
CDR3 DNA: TGTGCCAGCAGTGCAGTGCCTGATCAGCCCCAGCATTTT

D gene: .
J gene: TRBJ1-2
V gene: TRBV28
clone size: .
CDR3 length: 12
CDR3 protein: CAYRAIGDGYTF
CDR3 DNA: TGTGCGTACAGGGCGATCGGGGACGGCTACACCTTC

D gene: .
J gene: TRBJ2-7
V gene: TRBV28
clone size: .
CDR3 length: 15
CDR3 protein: CASTEGTGTRYEQYF
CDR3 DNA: TGTGCCAGCACTGAGGGGACGGGAACACGCTACGAGCAGTACTTC

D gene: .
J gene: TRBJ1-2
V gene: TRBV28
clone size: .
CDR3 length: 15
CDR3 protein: CASSPARLGSYGYTF
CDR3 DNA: TGTGCCAGCAGTCCAGCTCGGCTGGGGAGCTATGGCTACACCTTC

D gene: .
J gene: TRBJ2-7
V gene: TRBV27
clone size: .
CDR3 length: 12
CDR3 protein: CASSGSYSEQYF
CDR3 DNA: TGTGCCAGCAGTGGATCATATTCCGAGCAGTACTTC

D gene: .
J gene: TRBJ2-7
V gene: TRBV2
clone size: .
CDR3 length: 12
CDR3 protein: CASRATYYEQYF
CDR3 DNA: TGTGCCAGCAGAGCGACCTACTACGAGCAGTACTTC

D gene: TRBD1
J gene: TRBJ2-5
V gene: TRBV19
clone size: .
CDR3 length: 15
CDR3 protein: CASSPRQGYQETQYF
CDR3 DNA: TGTGCCAGTAGTCCTCGACAGGGGTACCAAGAGACCCAGTACTTC

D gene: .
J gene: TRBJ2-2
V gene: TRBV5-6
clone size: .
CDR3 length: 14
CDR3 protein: CASSLVANTGELFF
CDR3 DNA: TGTGCCAGCAGCTTAGTGGCGAACACCGGGGAGCTGTTTTTT

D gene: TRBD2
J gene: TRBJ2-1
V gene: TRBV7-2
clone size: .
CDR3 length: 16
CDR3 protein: CASSLWTASGSEEQFF
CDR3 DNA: TGTGCCAGCAGCTTATGGACGGCTAGCGGGAGCGAGGAGCAGTTCTTC

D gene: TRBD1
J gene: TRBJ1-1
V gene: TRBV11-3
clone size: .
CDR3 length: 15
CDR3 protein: CASTQRTGGHTEAFF
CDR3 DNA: TGTGCCAGCACCCAAAGGACAGGGGGCCATACTGAAGCTTTCTTT

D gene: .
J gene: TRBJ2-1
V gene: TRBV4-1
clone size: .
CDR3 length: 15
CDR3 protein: CASSQADEEGHEQFF
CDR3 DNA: TGCGCCAGCAGCCAAGCGGATGAGGAAGGACATGAGCAGTTCTTC

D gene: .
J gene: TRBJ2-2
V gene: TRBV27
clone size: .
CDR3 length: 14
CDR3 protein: CASTFGGPGGELFF
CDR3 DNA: TGTGCCAGCACTTTTGGAGGGCCGGGCGGGGAGCTGTTTTTT

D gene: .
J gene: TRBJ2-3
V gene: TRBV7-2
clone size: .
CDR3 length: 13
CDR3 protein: CASSPLGGDTQYF
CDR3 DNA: TGTGCCAGCAGCCCGCTGGGGGGAGATACGCAGTATTTT

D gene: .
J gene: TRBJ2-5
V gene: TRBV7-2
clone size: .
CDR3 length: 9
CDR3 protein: CASGETQYF
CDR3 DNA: TGTGCCAGCGGCGAGACCCAGTACTTC

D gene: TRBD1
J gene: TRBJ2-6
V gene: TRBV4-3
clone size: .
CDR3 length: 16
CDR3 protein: CASSQGTGVGFNVLTF
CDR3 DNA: TGCGCCAGCAGCCAAGGGACAGGGGTGGGCTTCAACGTCCTGACTTTC

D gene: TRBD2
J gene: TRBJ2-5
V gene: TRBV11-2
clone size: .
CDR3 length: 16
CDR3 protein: CASSPGTSSYQETQYF
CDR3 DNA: TGTGCCAGCAGCCCGGGGACTAGCTCGTACCAAGAGACCCAGTACTTC

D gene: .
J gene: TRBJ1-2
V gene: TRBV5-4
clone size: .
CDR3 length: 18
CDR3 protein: CASSQRPITWGEEYGYTF
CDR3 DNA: TGTGCCAGCAGCCAAAGACCGATAACGTGGGGTGAAGAATATGGCTACACCTTC

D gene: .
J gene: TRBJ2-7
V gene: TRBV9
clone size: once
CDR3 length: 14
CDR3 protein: CASSVGANSYEQYF
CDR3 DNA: TGTGCCAGCAGCGTAGGGGCAAACTCCTACGAGCAGTACTTC

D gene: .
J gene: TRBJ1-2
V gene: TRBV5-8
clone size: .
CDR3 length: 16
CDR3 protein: CASSFRFLQGYYGYTF
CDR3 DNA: TGTGCCAGCAGCTTCCGGTTCCTGCAGGGGTACTATGGCTACACCTTC

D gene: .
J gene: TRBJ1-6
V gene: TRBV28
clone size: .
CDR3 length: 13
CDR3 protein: CASSFELHSPLHF
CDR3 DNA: TGTGCCAGCAGTTTTGAACTTCACTCACCCCTCCACTTT

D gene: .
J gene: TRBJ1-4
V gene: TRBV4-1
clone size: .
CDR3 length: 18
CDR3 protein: CASSPRWAGTATNEKLFF
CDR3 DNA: TGCGCCAGCAGCCCCAGATGGGCAGGTACCGCAACTAATGAAAAACTGTTTTTT

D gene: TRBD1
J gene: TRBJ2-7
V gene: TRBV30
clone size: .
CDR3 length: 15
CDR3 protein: CAWEPDRGRSYEQYF
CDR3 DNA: TGTGCCTGGGAACCAGACAGGGGCCGCTCCTACGAGCAGTACTTC

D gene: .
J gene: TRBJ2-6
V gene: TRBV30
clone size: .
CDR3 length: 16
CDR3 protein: CAWRQELLSGANVLTF
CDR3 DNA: TGTGCCTGGCGACAGGAACTGCTCTCTGGGGCCAACGTCCTGACTTTC

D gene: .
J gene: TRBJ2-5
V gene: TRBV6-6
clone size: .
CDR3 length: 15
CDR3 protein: CASSFKPDYRETQYF
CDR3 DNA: TGTGCCAGCAGTTTCAAGCCGGACTACAGAGAGACCCAGTACTTC

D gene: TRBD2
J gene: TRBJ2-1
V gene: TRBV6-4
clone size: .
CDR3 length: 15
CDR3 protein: CASSDSPSGRNEQFF
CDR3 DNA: TGTGCCAGCAGTGACTCGCCTAGCGGGAGGAATGAGCAGTTCTTC

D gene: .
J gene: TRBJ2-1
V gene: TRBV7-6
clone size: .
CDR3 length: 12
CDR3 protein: CASSQQYNEQFF
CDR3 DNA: TGTGCCAGCAGCCAGCAATACAATGAGCAGTTCTTC

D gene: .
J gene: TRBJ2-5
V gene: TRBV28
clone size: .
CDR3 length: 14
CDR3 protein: CASSPLEIQETQYF
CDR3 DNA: TGTGCCAGCAGTCCCCTGGAGATCCAAGAGACCCAGTACTTC

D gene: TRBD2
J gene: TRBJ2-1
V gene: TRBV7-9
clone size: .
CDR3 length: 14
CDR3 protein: CASSVTSRYNEQFF
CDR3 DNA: TGTGCCAGCAGCGTGACTAGCAGGTACAATGAGCAGTTCTTC

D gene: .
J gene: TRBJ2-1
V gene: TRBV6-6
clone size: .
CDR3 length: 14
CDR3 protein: CASSGRGSYNEQFF
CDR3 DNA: TGTGCCAGCAGTGGACGGGGGTCCTACAATGAGCAGTTCTTC

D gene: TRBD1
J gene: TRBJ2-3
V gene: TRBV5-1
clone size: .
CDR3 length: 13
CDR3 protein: CASRPGQGDTQYF
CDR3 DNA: TGCGCCAGCAGACCGGGACAGGGGGATACGCAGTATTTT

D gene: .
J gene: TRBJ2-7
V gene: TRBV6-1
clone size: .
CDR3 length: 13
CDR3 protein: CASKGGADYEQYF
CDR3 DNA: TGTGCCAGCAAAGGCGGGGCAGACTACGAGCAGTACTTC

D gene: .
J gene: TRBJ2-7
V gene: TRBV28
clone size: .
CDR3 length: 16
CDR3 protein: CASSAQLAGVYSEQYF
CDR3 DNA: TGTGCCAGCAGTGCGCAACTCGCTGGCGTTTACTCCGAGCAGTACTTC

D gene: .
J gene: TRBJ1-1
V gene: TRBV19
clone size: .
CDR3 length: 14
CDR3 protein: CASSISGVNTEAFF
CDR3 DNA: TGTGCCAGTAGTATTTCAGGGGTTAACACTGAAGCTTTCTTT

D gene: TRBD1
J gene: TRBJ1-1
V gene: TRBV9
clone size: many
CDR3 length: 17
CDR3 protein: CASSVNPNRGMNTEAFF
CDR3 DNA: TGTGCCAGCAGCGTGAACCCCAACAGGGGGATGAACACTGAAGCTTTCTTT

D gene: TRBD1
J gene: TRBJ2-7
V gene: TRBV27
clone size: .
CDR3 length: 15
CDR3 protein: CASSTGQGPPGEQYF
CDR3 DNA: TGTGCCAGCAGTACAGGACAGGGACCGCCGGGCGAGCAGTACTTC

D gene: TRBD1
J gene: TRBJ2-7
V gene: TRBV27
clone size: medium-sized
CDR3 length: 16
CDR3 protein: CASSSHTGQESYEQYF
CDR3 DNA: TGTGCCAGCAGTTCACATACGGGACAGGAGAGCTACGAGCAGTACTTC

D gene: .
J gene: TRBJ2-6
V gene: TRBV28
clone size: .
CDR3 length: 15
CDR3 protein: CASSPPTSGANVLTF
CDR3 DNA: TGTGCCAGCAGCCCCCCCACCTCGGGGGCCAACGTCCTGACTTTC

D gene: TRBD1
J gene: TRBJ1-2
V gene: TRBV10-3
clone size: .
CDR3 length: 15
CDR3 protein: CAISESNGQGYGYTF
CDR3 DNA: TGTGCCATCAGTGAGTCTAACGGACAGGGTTATGGCTACACCTTC

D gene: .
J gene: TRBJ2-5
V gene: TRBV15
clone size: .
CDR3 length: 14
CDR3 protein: CATSRDRGGETQYF
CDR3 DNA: TGTGCCACCAGCAGAGACAGGGGAGGCGAGACCCAGTACTTC

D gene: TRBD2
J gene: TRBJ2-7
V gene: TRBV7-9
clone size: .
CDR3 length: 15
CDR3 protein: CASSDGTSLSVEQYF
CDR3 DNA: TGTGCCAGCAGCGATGGGACTAGCTTGTCGGTCGAGCAGTACTTC

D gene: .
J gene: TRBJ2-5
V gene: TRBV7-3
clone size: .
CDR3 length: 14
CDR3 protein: CASKPAGSEETQYF
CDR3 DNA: TGTGCCAGCAAACCCGCGGGGTCCGAAGAGACCCAGTACTTC

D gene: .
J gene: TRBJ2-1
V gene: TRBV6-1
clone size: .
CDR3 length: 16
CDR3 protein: CASSELGGLTYNEQFF
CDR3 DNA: TGTGCCAGCAGTGAATTGGGGGGTCTCACCTACAATGAGCAGTTCTTC

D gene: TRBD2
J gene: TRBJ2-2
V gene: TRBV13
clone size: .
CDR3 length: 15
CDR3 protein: CASSFSGGNTGELFF
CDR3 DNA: TGTGCCAGCAGCTTTAGCGGGGGTAACACCGGGGAGCTGTTTTTT

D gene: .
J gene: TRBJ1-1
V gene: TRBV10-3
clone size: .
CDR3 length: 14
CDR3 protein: CAISESPLNTEAFF
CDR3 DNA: TGTGCCATCAGTGAGAGCCCACTGAACACTGAAGCTTTCTTT

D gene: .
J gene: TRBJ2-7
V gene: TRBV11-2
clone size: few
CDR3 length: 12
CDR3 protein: CASSFGAYEQYF
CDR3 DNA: TGTGCCAGCAGCTTTGGTGCCTACGAGCAGTACTTC

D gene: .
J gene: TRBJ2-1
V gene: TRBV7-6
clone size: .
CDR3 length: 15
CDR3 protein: CASSLSPGRYNEQFF
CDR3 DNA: TGTGCCAGCAGCTTAAGCCCGGGACGCTACAATGAGCAGTTCTTC

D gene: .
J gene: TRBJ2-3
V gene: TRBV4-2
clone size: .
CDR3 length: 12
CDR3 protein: CASSQSTDTQYF
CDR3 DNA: TGTGCCAGCAGCCAAAGCACAGATACGCAGTATTTT